This TCR beta chain was documented in a study of shared clonotypes between healthy human individuals. The CDR3 totals 15 residues. Trimming removed 5 bases from V and 0 bases from J, with 8 bases in between. Germline V gene data show CDR1 as MGHDK and CDR2 as SYGVNS. Method: immunoSEQ multiplex PCR; TCRdb's copy keeps in-frame clones and lacks some. The repertoire holds under 600,000 clones, with around 97% as singletons. This TCR derives from a woman between 25 and 40 years old in good health. V is TRBV25-1 and J is TRBJ2-6; a weak D match, TRBD1 (5 bases). The sequenced sample consisted of naive CD4+ T cells sorted from blood. The subset here: CD45RA+ positively selected. DNA for the CDR3: TGTGCCAGCAGTCGACAGTCCTCTGGGGCCAACGTCCTGACTTTC. Encoded protein: CASSRQSSGANVLTF.